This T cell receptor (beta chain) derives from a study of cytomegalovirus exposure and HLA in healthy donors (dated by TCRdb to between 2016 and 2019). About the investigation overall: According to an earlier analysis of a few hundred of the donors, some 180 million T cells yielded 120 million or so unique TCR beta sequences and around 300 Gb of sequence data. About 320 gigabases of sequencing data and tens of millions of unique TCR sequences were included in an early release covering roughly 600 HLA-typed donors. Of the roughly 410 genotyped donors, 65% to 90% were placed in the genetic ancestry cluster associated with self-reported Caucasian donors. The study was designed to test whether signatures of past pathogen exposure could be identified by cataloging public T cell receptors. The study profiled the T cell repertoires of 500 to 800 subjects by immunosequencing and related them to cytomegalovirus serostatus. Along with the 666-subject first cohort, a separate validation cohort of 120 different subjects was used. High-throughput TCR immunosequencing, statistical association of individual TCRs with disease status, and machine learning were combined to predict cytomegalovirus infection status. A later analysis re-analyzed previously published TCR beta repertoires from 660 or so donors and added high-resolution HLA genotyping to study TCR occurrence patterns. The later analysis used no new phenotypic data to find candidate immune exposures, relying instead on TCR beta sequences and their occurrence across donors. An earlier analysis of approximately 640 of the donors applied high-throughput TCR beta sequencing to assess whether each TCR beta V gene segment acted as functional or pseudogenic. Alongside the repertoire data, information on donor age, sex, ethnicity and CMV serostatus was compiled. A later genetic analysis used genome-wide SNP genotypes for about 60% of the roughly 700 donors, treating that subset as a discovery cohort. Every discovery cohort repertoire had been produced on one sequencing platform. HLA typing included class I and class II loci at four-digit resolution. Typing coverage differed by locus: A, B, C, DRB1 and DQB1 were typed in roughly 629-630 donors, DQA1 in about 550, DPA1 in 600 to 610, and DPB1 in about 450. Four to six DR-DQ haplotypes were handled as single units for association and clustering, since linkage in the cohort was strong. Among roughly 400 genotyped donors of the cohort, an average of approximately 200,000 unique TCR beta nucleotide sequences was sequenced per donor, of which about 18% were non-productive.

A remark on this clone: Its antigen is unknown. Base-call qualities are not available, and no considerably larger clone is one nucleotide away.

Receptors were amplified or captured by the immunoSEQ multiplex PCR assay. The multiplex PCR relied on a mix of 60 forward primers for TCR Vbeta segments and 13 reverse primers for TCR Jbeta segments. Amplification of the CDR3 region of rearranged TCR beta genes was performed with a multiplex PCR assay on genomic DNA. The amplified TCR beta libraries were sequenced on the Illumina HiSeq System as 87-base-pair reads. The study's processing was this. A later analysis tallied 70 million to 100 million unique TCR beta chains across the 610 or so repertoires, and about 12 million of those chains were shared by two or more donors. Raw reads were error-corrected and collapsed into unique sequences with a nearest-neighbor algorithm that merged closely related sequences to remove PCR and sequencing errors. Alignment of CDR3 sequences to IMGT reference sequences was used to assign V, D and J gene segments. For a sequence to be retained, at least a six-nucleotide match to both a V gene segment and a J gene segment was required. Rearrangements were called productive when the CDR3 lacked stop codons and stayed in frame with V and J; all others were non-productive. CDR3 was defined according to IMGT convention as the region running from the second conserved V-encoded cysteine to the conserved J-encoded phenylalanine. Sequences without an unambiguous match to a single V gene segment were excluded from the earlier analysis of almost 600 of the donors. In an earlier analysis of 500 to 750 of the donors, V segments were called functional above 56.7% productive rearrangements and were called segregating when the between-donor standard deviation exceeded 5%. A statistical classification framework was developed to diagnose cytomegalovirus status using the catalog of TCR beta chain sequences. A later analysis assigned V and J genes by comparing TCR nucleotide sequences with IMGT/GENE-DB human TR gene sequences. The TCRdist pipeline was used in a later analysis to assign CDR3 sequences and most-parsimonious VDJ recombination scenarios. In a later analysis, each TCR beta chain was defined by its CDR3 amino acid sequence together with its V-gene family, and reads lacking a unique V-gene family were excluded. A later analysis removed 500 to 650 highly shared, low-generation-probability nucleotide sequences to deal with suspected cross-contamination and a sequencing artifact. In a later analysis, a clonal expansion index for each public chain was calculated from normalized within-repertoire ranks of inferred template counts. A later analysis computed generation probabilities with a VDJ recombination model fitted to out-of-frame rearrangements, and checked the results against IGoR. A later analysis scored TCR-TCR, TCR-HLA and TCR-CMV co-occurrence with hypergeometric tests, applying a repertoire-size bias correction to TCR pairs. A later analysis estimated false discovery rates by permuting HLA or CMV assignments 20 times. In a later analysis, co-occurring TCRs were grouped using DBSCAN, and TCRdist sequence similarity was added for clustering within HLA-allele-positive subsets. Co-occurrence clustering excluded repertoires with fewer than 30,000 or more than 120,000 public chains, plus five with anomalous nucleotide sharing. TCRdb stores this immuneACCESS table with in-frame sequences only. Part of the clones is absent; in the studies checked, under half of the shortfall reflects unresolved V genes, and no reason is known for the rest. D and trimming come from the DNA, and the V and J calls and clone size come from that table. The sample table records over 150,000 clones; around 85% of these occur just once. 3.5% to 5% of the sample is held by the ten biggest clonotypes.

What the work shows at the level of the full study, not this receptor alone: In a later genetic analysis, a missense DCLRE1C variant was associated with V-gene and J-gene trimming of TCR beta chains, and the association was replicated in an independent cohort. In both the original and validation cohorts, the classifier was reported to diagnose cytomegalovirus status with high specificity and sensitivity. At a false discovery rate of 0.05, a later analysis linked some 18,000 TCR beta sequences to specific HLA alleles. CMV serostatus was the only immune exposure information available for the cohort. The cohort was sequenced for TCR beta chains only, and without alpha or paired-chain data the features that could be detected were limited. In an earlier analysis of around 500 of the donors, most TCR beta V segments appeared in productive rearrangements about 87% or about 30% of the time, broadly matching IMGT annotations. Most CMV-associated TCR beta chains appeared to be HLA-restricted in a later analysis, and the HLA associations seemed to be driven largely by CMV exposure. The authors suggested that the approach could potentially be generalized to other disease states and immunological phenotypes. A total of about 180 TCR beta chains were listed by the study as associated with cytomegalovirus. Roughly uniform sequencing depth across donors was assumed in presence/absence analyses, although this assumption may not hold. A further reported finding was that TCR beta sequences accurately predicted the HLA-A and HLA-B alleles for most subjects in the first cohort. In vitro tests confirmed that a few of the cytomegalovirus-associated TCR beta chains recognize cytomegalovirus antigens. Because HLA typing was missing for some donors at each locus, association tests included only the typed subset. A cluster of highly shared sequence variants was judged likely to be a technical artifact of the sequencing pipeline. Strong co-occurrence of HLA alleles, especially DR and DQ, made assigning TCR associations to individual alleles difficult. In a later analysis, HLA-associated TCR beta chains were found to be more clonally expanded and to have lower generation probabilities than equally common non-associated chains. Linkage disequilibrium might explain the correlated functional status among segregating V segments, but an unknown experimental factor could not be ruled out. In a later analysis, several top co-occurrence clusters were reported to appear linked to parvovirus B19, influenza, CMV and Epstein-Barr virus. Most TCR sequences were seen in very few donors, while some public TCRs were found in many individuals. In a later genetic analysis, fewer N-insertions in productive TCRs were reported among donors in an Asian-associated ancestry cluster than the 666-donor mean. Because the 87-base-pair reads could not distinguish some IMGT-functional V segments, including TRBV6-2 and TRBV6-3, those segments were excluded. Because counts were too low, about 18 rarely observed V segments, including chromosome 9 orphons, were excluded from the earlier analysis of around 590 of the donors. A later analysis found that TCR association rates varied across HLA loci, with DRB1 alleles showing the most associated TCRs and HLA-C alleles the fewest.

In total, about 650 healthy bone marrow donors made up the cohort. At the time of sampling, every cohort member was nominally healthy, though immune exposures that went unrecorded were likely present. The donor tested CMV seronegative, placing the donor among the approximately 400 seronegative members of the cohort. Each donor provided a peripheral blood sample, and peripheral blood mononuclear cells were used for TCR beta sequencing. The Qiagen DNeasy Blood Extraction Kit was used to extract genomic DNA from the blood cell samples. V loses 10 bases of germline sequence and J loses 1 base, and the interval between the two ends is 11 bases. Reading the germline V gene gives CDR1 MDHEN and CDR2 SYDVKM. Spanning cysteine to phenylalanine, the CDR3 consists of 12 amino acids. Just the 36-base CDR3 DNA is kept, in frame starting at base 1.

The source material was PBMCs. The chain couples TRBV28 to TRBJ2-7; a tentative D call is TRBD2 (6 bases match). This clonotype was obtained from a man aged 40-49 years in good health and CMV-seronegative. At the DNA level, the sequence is TGTGCCACCCTCGGGGGTTCCTACGAGCAGTACTTC. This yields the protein CATLGGSYEQYF.